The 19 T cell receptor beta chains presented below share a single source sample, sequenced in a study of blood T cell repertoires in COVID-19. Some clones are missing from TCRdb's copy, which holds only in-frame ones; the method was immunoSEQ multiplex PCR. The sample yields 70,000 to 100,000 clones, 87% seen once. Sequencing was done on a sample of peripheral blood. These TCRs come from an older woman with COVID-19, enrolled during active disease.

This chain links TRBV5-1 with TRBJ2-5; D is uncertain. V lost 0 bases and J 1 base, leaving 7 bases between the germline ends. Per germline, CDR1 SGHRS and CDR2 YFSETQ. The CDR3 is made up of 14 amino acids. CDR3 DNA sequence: TGCGCCAGCAGCTTGGTTTCTGTCCAAGAGACCCAGTACTTC. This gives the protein CASSLVSVQETQYF.

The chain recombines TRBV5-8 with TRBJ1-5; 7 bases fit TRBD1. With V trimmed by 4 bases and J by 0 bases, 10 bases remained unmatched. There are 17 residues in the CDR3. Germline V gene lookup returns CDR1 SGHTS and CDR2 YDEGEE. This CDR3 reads CASSLAGTVHSNQPQHF. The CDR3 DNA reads TGTGCCAGCAGCCTGGCCGGGACAGTACATAGCAATCAGCCCCAGCATTTT.

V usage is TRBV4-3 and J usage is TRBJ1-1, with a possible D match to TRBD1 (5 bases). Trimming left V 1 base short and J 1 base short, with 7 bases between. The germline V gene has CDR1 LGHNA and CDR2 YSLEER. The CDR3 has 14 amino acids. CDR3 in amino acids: CASSQARGNTEAFF. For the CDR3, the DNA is TGCGCCAGCAGCCAAGCAAGGGGGAACACTGAAGCTTTCTTT.

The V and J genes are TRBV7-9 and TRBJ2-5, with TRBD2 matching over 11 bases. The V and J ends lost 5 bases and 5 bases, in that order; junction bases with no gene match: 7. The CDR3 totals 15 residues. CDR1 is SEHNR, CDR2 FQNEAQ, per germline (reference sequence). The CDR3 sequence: CASSPPSGGTETQYF. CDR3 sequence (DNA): TGTGCCAGCAGCCCGCCTAGCGGGGGGACGGAGACCCAGTACTTC.

CDR3 amino acids: CASGPGAYEQYF. DNA for the CDR3: TGTGCTAGTGGCCCGGGGGCCTACGAGCAGTACTTC. The chain links TRBV12-5 to TRBJ2-7; tentative D call: TRBD2 (6 bases). The ends were cut back, 6 bases at V and 2 bases at J, with 8 bases in the middle. Germline V CDR1 and CDR2: LGHNT, FRNRAP. The CDR3 extends over 12 amino acids.

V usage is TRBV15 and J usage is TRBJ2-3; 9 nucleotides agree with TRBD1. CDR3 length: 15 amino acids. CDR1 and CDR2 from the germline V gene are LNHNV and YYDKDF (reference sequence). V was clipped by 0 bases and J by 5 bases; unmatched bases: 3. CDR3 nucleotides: TGTGCCACCAGCAGAGAACAGGGGGCAGGAGATACGCAGTATTTT. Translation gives CATSREQGAGDTQYF.

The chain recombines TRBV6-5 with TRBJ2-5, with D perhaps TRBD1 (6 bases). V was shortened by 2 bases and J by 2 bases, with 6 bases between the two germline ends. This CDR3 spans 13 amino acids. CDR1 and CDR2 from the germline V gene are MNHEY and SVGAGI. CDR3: CASSYDRQETQYF. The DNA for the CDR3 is TGTGCCAGCAGTTACGACAGGCAAGAGACCCAGTACTTC.

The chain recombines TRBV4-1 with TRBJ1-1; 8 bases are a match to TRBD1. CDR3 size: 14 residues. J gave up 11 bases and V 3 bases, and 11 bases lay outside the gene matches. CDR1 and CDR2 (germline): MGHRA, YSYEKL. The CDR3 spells CASSQGLQGVVAFF. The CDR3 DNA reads TGCGCCAGCAGCCAGGGATTACAGGGGGTGGTGGCTTTCTTT.

CDR3 DNA: TGTGCCAGCAGCCGACCGGGACAGGGGTCAGATACGCAGTATTTT. Translating it yields CASSRPGQGSDTQYF. The gene calls are TRBV3-1 (or the pseudogene TRBV3-2) and TRBJ2-3; the match to TRBD1 covers 10 bases. V lost 4 bases to trimming and J lost 4 bases; unmatched junction nucleotides: 5. The CDR3 length is 15 residues. CDR1 LGHDT and CDR2 YNNKEL come from the germline V gene (reference sequence).

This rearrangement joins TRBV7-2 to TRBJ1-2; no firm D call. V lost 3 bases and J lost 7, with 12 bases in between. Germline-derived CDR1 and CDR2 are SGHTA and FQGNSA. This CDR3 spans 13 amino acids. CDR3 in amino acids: CASSFRSQGGYTF. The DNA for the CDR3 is TGTGCCAGCAGCTTCAGGTCTCAAGGTGGCTACACCTTC.

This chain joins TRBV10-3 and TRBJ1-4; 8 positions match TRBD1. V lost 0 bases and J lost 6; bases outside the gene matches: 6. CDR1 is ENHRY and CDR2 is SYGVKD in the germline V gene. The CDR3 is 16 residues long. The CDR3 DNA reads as TGTGCCATCAGTGAGTCCTCTGGACAGGGCTATGAAAAACTGTTTTTT. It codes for CAISESSGQGYEKLFF.

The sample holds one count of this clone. CDR3 protein: CASSYPPYRVDYGYTF. CDR3 nucleotides: TGTGCCAGCAGTTACCCTCCTTACAGGGTGGACTATGGCTACACCTTC. V and J are TRBV6-2 or TRBV6-3 and TRBJ1-2, with a possible D match to TRBD1 (6 bases). The CDR3 is 16 amino acids. Between the trimmed V and J ends, which lost 2 bases and 3 bases, there was a span of 16 bases. The germline V gene has CDR1 MNHEY and CDR2 SVGEGT.

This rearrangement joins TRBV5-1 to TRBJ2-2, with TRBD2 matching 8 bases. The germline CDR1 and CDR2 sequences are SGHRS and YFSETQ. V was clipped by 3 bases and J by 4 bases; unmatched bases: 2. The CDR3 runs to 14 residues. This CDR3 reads CASSSGLVTGELFF. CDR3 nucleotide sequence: TGCGCCAGCAGCTCGGGACTAGTCACCGGGGAGCTGTTTTTT.

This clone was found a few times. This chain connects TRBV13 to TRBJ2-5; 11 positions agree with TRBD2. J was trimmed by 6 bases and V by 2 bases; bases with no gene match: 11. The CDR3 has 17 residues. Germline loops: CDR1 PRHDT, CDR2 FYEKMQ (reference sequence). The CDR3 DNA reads TGTGCCAGCAGCTTACGGGGAGGACTAGCGGGTTCTAAGACCCAGTACTTC. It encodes CASSLRGGLAGSKTQYF.

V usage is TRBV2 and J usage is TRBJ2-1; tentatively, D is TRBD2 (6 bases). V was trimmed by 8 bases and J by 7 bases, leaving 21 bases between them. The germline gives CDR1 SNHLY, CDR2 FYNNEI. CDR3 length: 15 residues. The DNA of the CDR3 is TGTGCCAGCTCCCTAGGTCCTCTAGGGAGGAATGAGCAGTTCTTC. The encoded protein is CASSLGPLGRNEQFF.

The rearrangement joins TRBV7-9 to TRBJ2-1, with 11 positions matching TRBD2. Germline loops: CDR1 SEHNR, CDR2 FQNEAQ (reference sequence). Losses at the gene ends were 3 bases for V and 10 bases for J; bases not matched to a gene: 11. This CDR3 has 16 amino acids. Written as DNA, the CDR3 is TGTGCCAGCAGCTTGACCGCACTAGCGGGGGAAGGGGAGCAGTTCTTC. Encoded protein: CASSLTALAGEGEQFF.

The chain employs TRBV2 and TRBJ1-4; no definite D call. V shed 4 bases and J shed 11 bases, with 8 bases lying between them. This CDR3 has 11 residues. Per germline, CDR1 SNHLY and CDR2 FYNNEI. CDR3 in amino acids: CASSVEVKLFF. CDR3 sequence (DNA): TGTGCCAGCAGTGTAGAGGTTAAACTGTTTTTT.

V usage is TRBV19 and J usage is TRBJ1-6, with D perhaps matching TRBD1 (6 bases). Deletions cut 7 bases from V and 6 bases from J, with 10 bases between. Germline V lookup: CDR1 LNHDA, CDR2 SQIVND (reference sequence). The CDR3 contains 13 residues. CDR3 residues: CASNRASNSPLHF. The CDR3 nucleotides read TGTGCCAGTAACAGGGCCAGTAATTCACCCCTCCACTTT.

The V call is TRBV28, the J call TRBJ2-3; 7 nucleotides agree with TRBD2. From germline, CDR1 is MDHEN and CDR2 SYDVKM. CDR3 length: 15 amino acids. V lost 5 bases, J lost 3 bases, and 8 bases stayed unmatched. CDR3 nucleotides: TGTGCCAGCAGTCCACAGACAGCGGGAACAGATACGCAGTATTTT. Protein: CASSPQTAGTDTQYF.